A single sample is the source of the 16 T cell receptor beta chains below, sequenced in a study of T cell changes during pregnancy in multiple sclerosis. Measured with immunoSEQ multiplex PCR; TCRdb has only the in-frame clones, and not every one. The data show 50,000 to 65,000 clones, 91% seen once. Material: CD4+ T cells from peripheral blood mononuclear cells, obtained in the first trimester of pregnancy. The receptors derive from a female donor with multiple sclerosis, enrolled in a pregnancy study.

This chain joins TRBV5-4 and TRBJ2-7; D not certain. The germline gives CDR1 SGHNT, CDR2 YYREEE (reference sequence). V was cut by 2 bases and J by 6 bases, with 9 bases left in between. This CDR3 has 12 residues. The CDR3 here is CASSFVSGEQYF. In nucleotides, the CDR3 is TGTGCCAGCAGCTTTGTCTCCGGCGAGCAGTACTTC. Based on the CDR3 plus reference TRBV5-4 and TRBJ2-7, the full variable domain is ETGVTQSPTHLIKTRGQQVTLRCSSQSGHNTVSWYQQALGQGPQFIFQYYREEENGRGNFPPRFSGLQFPNYSSELNVNALELDDSALYLCASSFVSGEQYFGPGTRLTVT.

Worth noting for this clone: Other DNA sequences in this sample translate to the same CDR3. The chain employs TRBV6-5 and TRBJ1-5; the D is unclear. The CDR3 sequence is 13 residues long. The V end was cut by 2 bases, the J end by 2 bases, with 4 bases between. The germline V gene has CDR1 MNHEY and CDR2 SVGAGI. The CDR3: CASSYTGNQPQHF. In DNA, the CDR3 is TGTGCCAGCAGTTACACAGGCAATCAGCCCCAGCATTTT.

The rearrangement uses TRBV5-1 and TRBJ2-3, with a possible D match to TRBD2 (6 bases). The V and J ends lost 0 bases and 3 bases respectively, with 14 bases between them. The germline V gene encodes CDR1 SGHRS and CDR2 YFSETQ. CDR3 length: 16 amino acids. CDR3 in amino acids: CASSLVSAGSTDTQYF. CDR3 sequence (DNA): TGCGCCAGCAGCTTGGTCTCAGCGGGTAGTACAGATACGCAGTATTTT.

The CDR3 loop reads CASSSFVTDSPLHF. In DNA form, the CDR3 reads TGTGCCAGCAGCTCCTTCGTTACAGATTCACCCCTCCACTTT. The chain links TRBV7-9 to TRBJ1-6; no clear D gene. CDR3 size: 14 residues. The V end was cut by 4 bases, the J end by 8 bases, with 12 bases between. Germline assignment: CDR1 SEHNR and CDR2 FQNEAQ (reference sequence). Supplemented by reference TRBV7-9 and TRBJ1-6, the full variable domain reads DTGVSQNPRHKITKRGQNVTFRCDPISEHNRLYWYRQTLGQGPEFLTYFQNEAQLEKSRLLSDRFSAERPKGSFSTLEIQRTEQGDSAMYLCASSSFVTDSPLHFGNGTRLTVT.

The rearrangement joins TRBV5-1 to TRBJ2-7; 8 bases are a match to TRBD2. V gave up 0 bases and J gave up 2 bases; unmatched junction bases: 10. This CDR3 is built from 17 residues. Germline lookup yields CDR1 SGHRS and CDR2 YFSETQ. CDR3 coding DNA: TGCGCCAGCAGCTTGGTACCACTAGCGGTTTTCCCCTACGAGCAGTACTTC. It codes for CASSLVPLAVFPYEQYF.

The CDR3 region is CATRRGQNTEAFF. CDR3 nucleotide sequence: TGTGCCACCCGGCGAGGACAAAACACTGAAGCTTTCTTT. The genes are TRBV15 and TRBJ1-1, with D maybe TRBD1 (5 bases). Germline loops: CDR1 LNHNV, CDR2 YYDKDF (reference sequence). V dropped 8 bases and J dropped 2 bases, with 12 bases sitting between them. This CDR3 spans 13 amino acids.

This chain links TRBV11-3 with TRBJ2-3; TRBD2 aligns across 9 bases. CDR1 SGHNT and CDR2 YENEEA come from the germline V gene. Unmatched junction bases numbered 10, after V lost 1 base and J lost 8 bases. The length of the CDR3 is 16 residues. The CDR3 DNA reads as TGTGCCAGCAGCTTAGCTGCGGGGGGGCGGCTGGGTACGCAGTATTTT. This sequence encodes CASSLAAGGRLGTQYF.

V usage is TRBV18 and J usage is TRBJ1-6; 8 nucleotides agree with TRBD1. Trimming cost V 8 bases and J 9 bases; bases outside gene matches: 9. The CDR3 is 14 residues long. The germline V gene has CDR1 KGHSH and CDR2 LQKENI. DNA for the CDR3: TGTGCCAGCACCCGGGCGACAGGGGTTTCACCCCTCCACTTT. Translation gives CASTRATGVSPLHF.

The chain joins TRBV7-6 to TRBJ1-1; D is possibly TRBD1 (5 bases). V lost 5 bases and J 4 bases, leaving 11 bases between the germline ends. Germline CDR1 is SGHVS and CDR2 is FNYEAQ. The CDR3 is 13 residues long. CDR3 sequence: CASSSGTFTEAFF. The CDR3 coding sequence is TGTGCCAGCAGCAGCGGGACGTTCACTGAAGCTTTCTTT.

CDR3 amino acids: CASSYEGVGNNEQFF. The CDR3 nucleotides read TGTGCCAGCAGTTACGAGGGGGTTGGCAACAATGAGCAGTTCTTC. The V gene is TRBV6-5, the J gene TRBJ2-1, with D tentatively TRBD1 (6 bases). Trimming took off 2 bases at V and 5 bases at J, with 13 bases between the two ends. Germline CDR1 and CDR2: MNHEY and SVGAGI. This CDR3 region has 15 residues.

This chain links TRBV6-5 with TRBJ1-5, with TRBD1 matching over 7 bases. This CDR3 is built from 14 residues. V gave up 5 bases and J gave up 6 bases; unmatched junction bases: 7. CDR1 and CDR2 (germline): MNHEY, SVGAGI. The CDR3 DNA follows: TGTGCCAGCAGTCGGACAGGAGTCGGTCAGCCCCAGCATTTT. It codes for CASSRTGVGQPQHF.

The chain combines TRBV19 with TRBJ2-5, with 11 bases aligning to TRBD2. The length of the CDR3 is 15 residues. CDR1 is LNHDA and CDR2 is SQIVND in the germline V gene (reference sequence). Losses at the gene ends were 3 bases for V and 3 bases for J; bases not matched to a gene: 3. The CDR3 DNA is TGTGCCAGTAGTATGAAGACTAGCGGGAAAGAGACCCAGTACTTC. It is translated as CASSMKTSGKETQYF.

This clone was observed once. The chain uses TRBV29-1 and TRBJ1-6; the D is unclear. Germline values: CDR1 SQVTM, CDR2 ANQGSEA. The CDR3 covers 13 residues. The CDR3 region has the DNA TGCAGTTCCCAAGAGAGTCGGGATTCACCCCTCCACTTT. It encodes CSSQESRDSPLHF.

V usage is TRBV5-1 and J usage is TRBJ1-1; D is perhaps TRBD1 (6 bases). V lost 4 bases and J 0 bases, leaving 16 bases between the germline ends. Germline loops: CDR1 SGHRS, CDR2 YFSETQ. CDR3 size: 16 residues. For the CDR3, the DNA is TGCGCCAGCAGCATGGACAGCCAGAGATTGAACACTGAAGCTTTCTTT. It specifies CASSMDSQRLNTEAFF. The full variable domain, completed using reference TRBV5-1 and TRBJ1-1, is KAGVTQTPRYLIKTRGQQVTLSCSPISGHRSVSWYQQTPGQGLQFLFEYFSETQRNKGNFPGRFSGRQFSNSRSEMNVSTLELGDSALYLCASSMDSQRLNTEAFFGQGTRLTVV.

V usage is TRBV5-1 and J usage is TRBJ1-1; 7 nucleotides line up with TRBD1. The V gene end was trimmed by 3 bases and the J gene end by 0 bases; junction bases not matched to a gene: 2. Germline V CDR1 and CDR2: SGHRS, YFSETQ. The CDR3 covers 14 residues. The CDR3 DNA sequence: TGCGCCAGCAGCTACGACAGGGTGAACACTGAAGCTTTCTTT. The encoded protein is CASSYDRVNTEAFF. The whole variable domain, remainder taken from reference TRBV5-1 and TRBJ1-1, is KAGVTQTPRYLIKTRGQQVTLSCSPISGHRSVSWYQQTPGQGLQFLFEYFSETQRNKGNFPGRFSGRQFSNSRSEMNVSTLELGDSALYLCASSYDRVNTEAFFGQGTRLTVV.

CDR3 loop: CASSLVGDNSPLHF. The CDR3 DNA sequence: TGCGCCAGCAGCTTGGTGGGAGATAATTCACCCCTCCACTTT. The gene calls are TRBV5-1 and TRBJ1-6, with no clear D. V shed 0 bases and J shed 5 bases, with 6 bases lying between them. CDR1 and CDR2 from the germline V gene are SGHRS and YFSETQ. CDR3 length: 14 amino acids. Looking up the rest from reference TRBV5-1 and TRBJ1-6 gives the full variable domain: KAGVTQTPRYLIKTRGQQVTLSCSPISGHRSVSWYQQTPGQGLQFLFEYFSETQRNKGNFPGRFSGRQFSNSRSEMNVSTLELGDSALYLCASSLVGDNSPLHFGNGTRLTVT.